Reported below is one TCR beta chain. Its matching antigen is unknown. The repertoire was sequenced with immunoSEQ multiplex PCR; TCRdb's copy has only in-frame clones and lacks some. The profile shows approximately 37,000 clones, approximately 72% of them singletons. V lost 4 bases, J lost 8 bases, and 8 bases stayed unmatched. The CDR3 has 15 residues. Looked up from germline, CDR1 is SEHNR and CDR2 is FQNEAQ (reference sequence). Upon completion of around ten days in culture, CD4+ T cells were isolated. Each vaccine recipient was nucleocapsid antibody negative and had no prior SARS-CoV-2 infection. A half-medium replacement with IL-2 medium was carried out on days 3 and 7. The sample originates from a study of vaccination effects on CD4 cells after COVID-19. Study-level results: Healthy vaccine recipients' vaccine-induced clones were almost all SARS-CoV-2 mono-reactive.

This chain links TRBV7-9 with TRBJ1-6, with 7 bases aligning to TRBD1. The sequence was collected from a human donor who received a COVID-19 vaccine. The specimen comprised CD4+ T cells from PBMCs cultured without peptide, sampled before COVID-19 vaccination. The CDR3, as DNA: TGTGCCAGCAGCTCCCGACAGGGTTCGGATTCACCCCTCCACTTT. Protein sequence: CASSSRQGSDSPLHF.